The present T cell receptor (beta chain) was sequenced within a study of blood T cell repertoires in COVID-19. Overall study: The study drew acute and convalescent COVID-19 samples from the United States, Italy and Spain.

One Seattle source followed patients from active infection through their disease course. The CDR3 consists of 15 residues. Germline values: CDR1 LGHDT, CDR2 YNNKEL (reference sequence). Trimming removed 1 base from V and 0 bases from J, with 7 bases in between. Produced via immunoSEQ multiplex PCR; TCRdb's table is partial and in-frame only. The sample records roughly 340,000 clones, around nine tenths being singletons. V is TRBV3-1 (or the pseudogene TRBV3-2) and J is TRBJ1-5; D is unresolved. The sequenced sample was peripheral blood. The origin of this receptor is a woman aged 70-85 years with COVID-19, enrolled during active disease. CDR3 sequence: CASSQGQYSNQPQHF. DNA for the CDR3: TGTGCCAGCAGCCAAGGGCAGTATAGCAATCAGCCCCAGCATTTT.